This T cell receptor (beta chain) is from a study of Ad26.COV2.S vaccination and SARS-CoV-2 variants (TCRdb year 2021). Background for the entire study: Donors in the vaccine arm were drawn from COV1001, a multicentre, randomized, double-blind, placebo-controlled phase I-IIa trial testing Ad26.COV2.S in healthy adults. Ad26.COV2.S was given intramuscularly at 5x10^10 or 1x10^11 viral particles, as a single shot or as two shots 56 days apart. The specificity and breadth of SARS-CoV-2-reactive T cell receptors after Ad26.COV2.S vaccination were assessed by TCRbeta repertoire sequencing. The TCR-sequenced set comprised around 30 samples: some 20 Ad26.COV2.S vaccine recipients, 5 placebo recipients and 8 SARS-CoV-2 convalescent individuals. Participants in the trial were split at random into five groups of five each, receiving low-dose or high-dose Ad26.COV2.S once or twice, or else placebo on both occasions. Investigators did not know the trial group allocation while performing experiments and assessing outcomes. On the study overall, not on this receptor specifically: Substantial breadth of spike-specific CD8+ and CD4+ T cell responses was reported after vaccination. Ad26.COV2.S recipients had higher spike-specific TCR breadth than placebo recipients (P = 0.0014). The study was not powered for comparison of responses between vaccine doses or regimens. According to the authors, total T cell responses may have been underestimated by the TCR breadth and depth analyses. Vaccine and placebo recipients had similar non-spike TCR breadth, a finding consistent with the vaccine containing only spike.

According to the study, the label for this sample's treatment or condition signals: about 20 received Ad26.COV2.S at low or high dose, single or two shots; about 5 received placebo; per-sample allocation not given. For vaccine and placebo recipients, the sequenced repertoires came from samples collected on day 63 after the first injection. Between 29 July and 7 August 2020, Cohort 1b enrolled some 25 adults aged 18-55 years at one site in Boston, USA. Ad26.COV2.S consisted of a replication-incompetent adenovirus type 26 vector by which a prefusion-stabilized SARS-CoV-2 spike protein from the original Wuhan strain was expressed. For CDR1 and CDR2, the germline V gene (reference sequence) lists MNHNY and SVGAGI. From its cysteine to its phenylalanine, the CDR3 spans 13 amino acids. Here the CDR3 DNA is all that survives: 39 bases in frame from base 1. The junction carries 10 bases between V and J, which are trimmed by 2 bases and 6 bases respectively.

The immunoSEQ Assay was the method used to sequence TCRbeta CDR3 regions. After extraction, genomic DNA underwent amplification by bias-controlled multiplex PCR, followed by high-throughput sequencing. Under the source paper's analysis protocol: To quantify the absolute abundance of every unique TCRbeta CDR3 region, sequences were collapsed and filtered. T cell fraction was estimated by normalization of TCRbeta template counts to usable DNA, with usable DNA being measured through amplification of reference genes present in all nucleated cells. Repertoire TCRs were annotated as SARS-CoV-2-specific when V gene, CDR3 amino acid sequence and J gene were exactly matched to a known reactive TCR set. The reference SARS-CoV-2 TCR set was obtained from MIRA and was filtered for enrichment in COVID-19-positive ImmuneCODE repertoires, whereby public or cross-reactive TCRs were removed. Using the MIRA antigens, annotated TCRs were further analysed by specific ORF or by position within an ORF. Depth was the summed frequency of annotated unique rearrangements, while breadth was defined as annotated unique rearrangements over total unique productive rearrangements. TCR breadth was compared between groups using two-sided Wilcoxon rank-sum tests. TCRdb provides this immuneACCESS table in a form limited to in-frame rearrangements. Some clones are lacking; in checked studies, under half of them reflect an unresolved V gene, and why the rest are absent is not known. That table furnishes V, J and clone size, whereas the DNA furnished D and trimming. The sample profile shows some 500,000 clones; roughly 87% of them were found once. The ten largest clones add up to approximately 2.5% of the sample.

Of note for this clone: There is no known antigen for this receptor. Per-nucleotide qualities are absent, and no much larger clonotype sits a single base away.

The receptor's source is a person between 18 and 60 years old who received the Ad26.COV2.S COVID-19 vaccine or a placebo. The sequenced sample was peripheral blood, obtained in a trial of Ad26.COV2.S vaccine versus placebo. The chain is encoded by TRBV6-6 joined to TRBJ1-2; no D gene call is confident. The DNA reads as follows: TGTGCCAGCAGTTACGGGAGGTTTGATGGCTACACCTTC. This yields the protein CASSYGRFDGYTF.